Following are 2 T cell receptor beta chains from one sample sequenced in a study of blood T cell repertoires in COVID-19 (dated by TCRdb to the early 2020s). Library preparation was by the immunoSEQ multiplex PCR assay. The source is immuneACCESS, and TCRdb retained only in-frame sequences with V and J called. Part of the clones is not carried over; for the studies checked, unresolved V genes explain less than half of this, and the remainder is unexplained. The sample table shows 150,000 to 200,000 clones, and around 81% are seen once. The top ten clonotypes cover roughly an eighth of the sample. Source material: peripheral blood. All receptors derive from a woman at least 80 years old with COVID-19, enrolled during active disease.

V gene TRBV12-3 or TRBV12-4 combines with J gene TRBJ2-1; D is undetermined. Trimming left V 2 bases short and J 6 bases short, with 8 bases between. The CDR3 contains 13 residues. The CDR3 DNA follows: TGTGCCAGCAGTTTAATCACGGGCAATGAGCAGTTCTTC. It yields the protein CASSLITGNEQFF.

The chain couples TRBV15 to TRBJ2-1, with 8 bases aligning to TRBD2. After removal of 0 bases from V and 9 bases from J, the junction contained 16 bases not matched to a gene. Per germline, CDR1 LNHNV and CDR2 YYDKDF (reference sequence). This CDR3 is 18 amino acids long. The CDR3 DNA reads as TGTGCCACCAGCAGAGAGGGAAAAAGCGGGAGAATCTTCGGTGAGCAGTTCTTC. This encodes CATSREGKSGRIFGEQFF.